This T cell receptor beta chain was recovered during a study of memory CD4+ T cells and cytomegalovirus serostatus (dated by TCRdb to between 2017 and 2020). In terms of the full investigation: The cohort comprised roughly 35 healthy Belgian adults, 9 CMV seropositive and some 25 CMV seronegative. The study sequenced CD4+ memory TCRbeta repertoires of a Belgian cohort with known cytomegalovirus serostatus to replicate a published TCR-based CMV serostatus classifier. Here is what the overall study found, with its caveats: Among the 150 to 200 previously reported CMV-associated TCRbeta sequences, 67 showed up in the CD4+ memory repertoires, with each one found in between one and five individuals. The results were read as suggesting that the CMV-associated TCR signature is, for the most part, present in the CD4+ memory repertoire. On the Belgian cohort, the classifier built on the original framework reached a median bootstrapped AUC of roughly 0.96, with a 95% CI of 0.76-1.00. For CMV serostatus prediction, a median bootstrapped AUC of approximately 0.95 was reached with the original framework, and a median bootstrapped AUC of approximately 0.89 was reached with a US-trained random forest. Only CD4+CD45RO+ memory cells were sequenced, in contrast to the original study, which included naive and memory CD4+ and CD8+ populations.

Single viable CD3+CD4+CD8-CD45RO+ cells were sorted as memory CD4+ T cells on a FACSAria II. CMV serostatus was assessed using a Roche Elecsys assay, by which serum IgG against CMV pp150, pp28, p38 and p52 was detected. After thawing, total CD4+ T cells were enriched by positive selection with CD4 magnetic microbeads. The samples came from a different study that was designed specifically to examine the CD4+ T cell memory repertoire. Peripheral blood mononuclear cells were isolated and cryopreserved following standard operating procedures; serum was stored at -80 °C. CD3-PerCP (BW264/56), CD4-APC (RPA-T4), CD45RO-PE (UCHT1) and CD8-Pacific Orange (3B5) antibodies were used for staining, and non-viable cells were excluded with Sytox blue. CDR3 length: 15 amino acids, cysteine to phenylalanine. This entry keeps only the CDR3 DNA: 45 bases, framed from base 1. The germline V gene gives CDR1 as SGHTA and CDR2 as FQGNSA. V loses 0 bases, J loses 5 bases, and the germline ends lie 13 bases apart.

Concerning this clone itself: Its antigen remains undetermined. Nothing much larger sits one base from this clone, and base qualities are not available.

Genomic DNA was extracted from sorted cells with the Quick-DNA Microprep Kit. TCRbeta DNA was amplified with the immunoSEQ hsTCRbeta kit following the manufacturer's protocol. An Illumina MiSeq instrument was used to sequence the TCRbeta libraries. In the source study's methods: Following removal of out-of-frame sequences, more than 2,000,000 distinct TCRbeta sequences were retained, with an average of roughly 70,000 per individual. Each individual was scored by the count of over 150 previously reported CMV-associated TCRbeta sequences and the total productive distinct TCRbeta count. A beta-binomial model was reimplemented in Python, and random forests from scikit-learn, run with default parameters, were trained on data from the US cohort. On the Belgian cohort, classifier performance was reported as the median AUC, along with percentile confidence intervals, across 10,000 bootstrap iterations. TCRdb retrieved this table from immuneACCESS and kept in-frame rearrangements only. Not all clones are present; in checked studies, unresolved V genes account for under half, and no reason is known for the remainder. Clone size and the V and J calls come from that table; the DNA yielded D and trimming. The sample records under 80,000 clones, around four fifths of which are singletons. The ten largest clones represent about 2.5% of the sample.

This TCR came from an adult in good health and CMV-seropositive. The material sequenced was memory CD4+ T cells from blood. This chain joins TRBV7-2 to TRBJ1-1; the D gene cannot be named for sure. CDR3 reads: CASSLAFGPGTEAFF. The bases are TGTGCCAGCAGCTTAGCGTTTGGACCGGGGACTGAAGCTTTCTTT.